These 7 T cell receptor beta chains share one sample of origin, sequenced in a study of tissue T cells after allogeneic stem cell transplantation (dated by TCRdb to 2022 to 2024). The time point label, read with the paper, signifies: human tissue collected at research (rapid) autopsy. The method was the immunoSEQ multiplex PCR assay. The source is immuneACCESS, and TCRdb retained only in-frame sequences with V and J called. Part of the clones is not carried over; for the studies checked, unresolved V genes explain less than half of this, and the remainder is unexplained. For this sample the table gives 10,000 to 15,000 clones, of which approximately 70% were detected only once. Approximately 15% of the sample rests with the top ten. The specimen comprised tissue from the right colon, sampled at autopsy. These receptors were obtained from a woman aged 18-55 years with breast cancer.

The chain joins TRBV6-2 or TRBV6-3 to TRBJ2-1; D possibly corresponds to TRBD2 (5 bases). The germline gives CDR1 MNHEY, CDR2 SVGEGT. The length of the CDR3 is 14 residues. Trimming took 5 bases from V and 0 from J, leaving 8 bases between them. As DNA, the CDR3 is TGTGCCAGCAGTCTCGGGGACTCCTACAATGAGCAGTTCTTC. Amino acid sequence: CASSLGDSYNEQFF.

The rearrangement joins TRBV18 to TRBJ2-1; D possibly corresponds to TRBD2 (5 bases). This CDR3 is built from 17 residues. Germline V gives CDR1 KGHSH, CDR2 LQKENI. V was clipped by 1 base and J by 0 bases, with 13 bases between them. The CDR3 DNA reads as TGTGCCAGCTCACCACAGGAGGTGGGGAGCTCCTACAATGAGCAGTTCTTC. Translation gives CASSPQEVGSSYNEQFF. Full variable domain (remainder filled in from reference TRBV18 and TRBJ2-1): NAGVMQNPRHLVRRRGQEARLRCSPMKGHSHVYWYRQLPEEGLKFMVYLQKENIIDESGMPKERFSAEFPKEGPSILRIQQVVRGDSAAYFCASSPQEVGSSYNEQFFGPGTRLTVL.

This clone appeared once. V gene TRBV2 combines with J gene TRBJ1-1; 9 nucleotides match TRBD1. Unmatched junction bases numbered 6, after V lost 9 bases and J lost 1 base. The CDR3 has 14 amino acids. CDR1 and CDR2 from the germline V gene are SNHLY and FYNNEI. The CDR3 region has the DNA TGTGCCAGAGGGACAGGGCTTGCGAACACTGAAGCTTTCTTT. It encodes CARGTGLANTEAFF.

This chain joins TRBV2 and TRBJ2-1; D may match TRBD1 or TRBD2 (5 bases each). V lost 4 bases and J lost 5, with 9 bases in between. Germline V lookup: CDR1 SNHLY, CDR2 FYNNEI. The length of the CDR3 is 13 residues. CDR3 nucleotides: TGTGCCAGCAGTGCTGAGGGGAACAATGAGCAGTTCTTC. Amino acid sequence: CASSAEGNNEQFF.

The chain links TRBV5-4 to TRBJ2-1, with 8 nucleotides matching TRBD2. The CDR3 loop spans 17 amino acids. Germline values: CDR1 SGHNT, CDR2 YYREEE (reference sequence). The V gene end was trimmed by 4 bases and the J gene end by 6 bases; junction bases not matched to a gene: 15. CDR3 DNA: TGTGCCAGCAGCCCGGCCCACGCGCGGGGGGCAGCCAATGAGCAGTTCTTC. Protein sequence: CASSPAHARGAANEQFF.

The chain combines TRBV9 with TRBJ2-2, with 7 bases identical to TRBD1. Unmatched junction bases numbered 6, after V lost 0 bases and J lost 1 base. Germline lookup yields CDR1 SGDLS and CDR2 YYNGEE. There are 17 residues in the CDR3. CDR3 nucleotides: TGTGCCAGCAGCGTAGAAGGCGGACAGGTGAACACCGGGGAGCTGTTTTTT. This translates into CASSVEGGQVNTGELFF.

The rearrangement joins TRBV7-2 to TRBJ2-3; possibly TRBD2 for D (5 bases). V lost 7 bases and J lost 0, with 17 bases in between. Germline V gives CDR1 SGHTA, CDR2 FQGNSA. The CDR3 contains 16 residues. The CDR3 reads CASNLEGPTSTDTQYF. The CDR3 bases are TGTGCCAGCAACCTAGAGGGCCCCACGAGCACAGATACGCAGTATTTT.